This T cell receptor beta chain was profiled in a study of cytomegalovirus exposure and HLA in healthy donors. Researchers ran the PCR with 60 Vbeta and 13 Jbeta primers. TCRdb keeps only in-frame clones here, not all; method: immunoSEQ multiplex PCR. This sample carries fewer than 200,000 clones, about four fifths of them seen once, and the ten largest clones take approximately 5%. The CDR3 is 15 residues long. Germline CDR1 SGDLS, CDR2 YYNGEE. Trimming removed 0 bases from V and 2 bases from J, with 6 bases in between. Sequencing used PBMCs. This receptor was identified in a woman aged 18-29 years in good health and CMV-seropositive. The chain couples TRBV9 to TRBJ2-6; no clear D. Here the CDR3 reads CASSVESAGANVLTF. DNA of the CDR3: TGTGCCAGCAGCGTAGAATCGGCTGGGGCCAACGTCCTGACTTTC. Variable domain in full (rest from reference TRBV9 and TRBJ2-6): DSGVTQTPKHLITATGQRVTLRCSPRSGDLSVYWYQQSLDQGLQFLIQYYNGEERAKGNILERFSAQQFPDLHSELNLSSLELGDSALYFCASSVESAGANVLTFGAGSRLTVL.